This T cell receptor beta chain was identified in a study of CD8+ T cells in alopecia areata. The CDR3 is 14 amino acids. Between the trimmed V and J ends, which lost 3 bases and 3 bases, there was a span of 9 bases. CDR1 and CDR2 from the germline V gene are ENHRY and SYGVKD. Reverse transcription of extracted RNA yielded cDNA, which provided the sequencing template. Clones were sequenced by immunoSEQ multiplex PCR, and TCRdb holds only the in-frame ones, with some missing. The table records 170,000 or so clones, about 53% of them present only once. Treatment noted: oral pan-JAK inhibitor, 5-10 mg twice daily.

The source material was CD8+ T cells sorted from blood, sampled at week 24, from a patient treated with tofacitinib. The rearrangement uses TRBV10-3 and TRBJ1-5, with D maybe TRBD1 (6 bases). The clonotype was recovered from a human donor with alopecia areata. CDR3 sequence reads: CAISEAGVNQPQHF. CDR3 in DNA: TGTGCCATCAGTGAAGCAGGGGTCAATCAGCCCCAGCATTTT.